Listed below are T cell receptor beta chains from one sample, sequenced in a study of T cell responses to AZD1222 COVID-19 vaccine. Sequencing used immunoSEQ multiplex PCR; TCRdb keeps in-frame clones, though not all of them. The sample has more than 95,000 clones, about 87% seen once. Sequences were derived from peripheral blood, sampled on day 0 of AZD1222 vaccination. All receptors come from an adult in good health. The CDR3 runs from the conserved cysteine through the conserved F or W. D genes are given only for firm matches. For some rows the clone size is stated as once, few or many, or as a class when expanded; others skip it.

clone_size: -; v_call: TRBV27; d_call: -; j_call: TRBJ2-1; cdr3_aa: CASSSGDRSSYNEQFF; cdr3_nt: TGTGCCAGCAGTTCCGGCGACAGGAGCTCCTACAATGAGCAGTTCTTC
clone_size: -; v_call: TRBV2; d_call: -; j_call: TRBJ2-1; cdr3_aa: CASRTVLNEQFF; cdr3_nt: TGTGCCAGCAGGACGGTACTCAATGAGCAGTTCTTC
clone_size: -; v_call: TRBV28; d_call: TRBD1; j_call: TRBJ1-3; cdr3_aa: CASSLAGTAGNTIYF; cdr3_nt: TGTGCCAGCAGTTTAGCAGGGACAGCTGGAAACACCATATATTTT
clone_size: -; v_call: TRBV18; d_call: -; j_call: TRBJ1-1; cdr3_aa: CASSPNTEAFF; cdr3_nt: TGTGCCAGCTCACCGAACACTGAAGCTTTCTTT
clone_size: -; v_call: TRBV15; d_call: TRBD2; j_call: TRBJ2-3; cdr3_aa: CATSRGIEPVSGAQYF; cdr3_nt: TGTGCCACCAGCAGAGGAATCGAGCCCGTGAGCGGGGCGCAGTATTTT
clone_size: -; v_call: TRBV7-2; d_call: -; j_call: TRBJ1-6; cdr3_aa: CASSAIGGMLSSPLHF; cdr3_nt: TGTGCCAGCAGCGCCATCGGGGGGATGCTTAGCTCACCCCTCCACTTT
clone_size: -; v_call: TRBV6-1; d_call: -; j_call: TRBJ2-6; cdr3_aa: CASSGTPGPHSGANVLTF; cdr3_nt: TGTGCCAGCAGTGGAACACCGGGACCGCACTCTGGGGCCAACGTCCTGACTTTC
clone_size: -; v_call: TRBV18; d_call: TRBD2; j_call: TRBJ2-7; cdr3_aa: CASSFGREQYF; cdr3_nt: TGTGCCAGCTCCTTCGGGAGGGAGCAGTACTTC
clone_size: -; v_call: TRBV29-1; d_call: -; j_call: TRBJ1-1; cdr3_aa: CSVESFPTGNTEAFF; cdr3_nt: TGCAGCGTTGAATCTTTTCCGACAGGAAACACTGAAGCTTTCTTT
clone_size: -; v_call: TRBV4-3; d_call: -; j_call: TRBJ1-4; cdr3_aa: CASSQEPYRGGSEKLFF; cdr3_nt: TGCGCCAGCAGCCAAGAGCCTTATCGTGGGGGGAGCGAAAAACTGTTTTTT
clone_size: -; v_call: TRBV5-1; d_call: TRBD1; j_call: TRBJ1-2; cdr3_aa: CASSLTPGQDYGYTF; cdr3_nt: TGCGCCAGCAGCTTAACCCCGGGACAGGACTATGGCTACACCTTC
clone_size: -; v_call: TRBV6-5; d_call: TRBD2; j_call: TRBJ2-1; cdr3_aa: CASSYTLAGYEQFF; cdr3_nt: TGTGCCAGCAGTTACACCCTAGCGGGGTACGAGCAGTTCTTC
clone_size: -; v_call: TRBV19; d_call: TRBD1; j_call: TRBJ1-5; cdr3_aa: CASTGTGGSNQPQHF; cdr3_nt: TGTGCCAGTACCGGGACAGGGGGGAGCAATCAGCCCCAGCATTTT
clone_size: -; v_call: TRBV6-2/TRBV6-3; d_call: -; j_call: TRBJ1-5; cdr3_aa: CASSYGGYSNQPQHF; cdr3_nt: TGTGCCAGCAGTTACGGGGGGTATAGCAATCAGCCCCAGCATTTT
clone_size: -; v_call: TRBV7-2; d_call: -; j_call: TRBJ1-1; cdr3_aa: CASSLHQNTEAFF; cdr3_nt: TGTGCCAGCAGCTTACACCAGAACACTGAAGCTTTCTTT
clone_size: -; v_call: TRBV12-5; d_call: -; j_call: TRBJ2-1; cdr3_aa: CASGPRGAEDEQFF; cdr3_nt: TGTGCTAGTGGGCCCCGAGGGGCGGAGGATGAGCAGTTCTTC
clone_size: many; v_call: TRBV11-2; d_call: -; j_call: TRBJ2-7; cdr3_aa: CASSLQTAYEQYF; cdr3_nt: TGTGCCAGCAGCCTGCAGACGGCCTACGAGCAGTACTTC
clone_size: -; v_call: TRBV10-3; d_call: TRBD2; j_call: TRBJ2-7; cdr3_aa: CAISPGLAGGSNEQYF; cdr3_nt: TGTGCCATCAGTCCCGGACTAGCGGGAGGATCGAACGAGCAGTACTTC
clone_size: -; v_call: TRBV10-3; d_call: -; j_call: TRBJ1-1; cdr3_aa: CAISDTGDITEAFF; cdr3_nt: TGTGCCATCAGTGATACAGGCGATATCACTGAAGCTTTCTTT
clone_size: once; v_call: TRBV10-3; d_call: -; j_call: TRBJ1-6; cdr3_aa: CAITWGHPNNSPLHF; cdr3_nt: TGTGCCATCACCTGGGGACACCCCAATAATTCACCCCTCCACTTT
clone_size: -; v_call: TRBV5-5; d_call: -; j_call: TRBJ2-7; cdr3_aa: CASSLDGGPYEQYF; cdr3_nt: TGTGCCAGCAGCTTGGATGGAGGGCCCTACGAGCAGTACTTC
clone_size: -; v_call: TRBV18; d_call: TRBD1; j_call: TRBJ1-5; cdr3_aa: CASSPRQGNQPQHF; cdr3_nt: TGTGCCAGCTCACCGCGACAGGGTAATCAGCCCCAGCATTTT
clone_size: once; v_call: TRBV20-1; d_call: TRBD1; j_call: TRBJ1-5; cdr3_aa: CSASYGQGNQPQHF; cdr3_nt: TGCAGTGCTAGTTACGGACAGGGTAATCAGCCCCAGCATTTT
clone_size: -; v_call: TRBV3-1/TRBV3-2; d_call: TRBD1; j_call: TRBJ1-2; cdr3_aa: CASNNRQGAGGYTF; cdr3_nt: TGTGCCAGCAACAATAGACAGGGGGCCGGCGGCTACACCTTC
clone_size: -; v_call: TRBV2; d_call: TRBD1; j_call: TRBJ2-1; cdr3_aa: CASLEPRDRESEQFF; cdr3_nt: TGTGCCAGCCTCGAACCCCGGGACAGGGAAAGTGAGCAGTTCTTC
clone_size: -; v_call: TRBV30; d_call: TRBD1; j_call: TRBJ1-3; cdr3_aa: CASGGLGNTIYF; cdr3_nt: TGTGCCTCAGGGGGGCTCGGAAACACCATATATTTT
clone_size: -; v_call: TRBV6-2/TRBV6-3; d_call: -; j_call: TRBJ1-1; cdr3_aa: CASSIKYGVMPTEAFF; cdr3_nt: TGTGCCAGCAGTATCAAATACGGGGTTATGCCCACTGAAGCTTTCTTT